What follows is one T cell receptor (beta chain) and its context. Its antigen is currently unknown. This sample stems from a study of cytomegalovirus exposure and HLA in healthy donors. General study findings and limits: TCR beta chains numbering some 150 were designated cytomegalovirus-associated. Testing in vitro showed three CMV-associated chains specific for CMV antigens. The classifier was said to identify cytomegalovirus status with high specificity and sensitivity.

There are 11 residues in the CDR3. With 4 bases removed from V and 4 bases from J, the gap between germline ends came to 5 bases. The germline V gene has CDR1 MGHDK and CDR2 SYGVNS. Measured with immunoSEQ multiplex PCR; TCRdb has only the in-frame clones, and not every one. The sample lists around 71,000 clones; approximately 93% were seen once. The TCR sequence derives from a young man in good health and CMV-seropositive. Sequencing used PBMCs. J is TRBJ2-7 and V is TRBV25-1; D is unclear. This chain's CDR3 is CASSANYEQYF. The CDR3 DNA is TGTGCCAGCAGTGCCAATTACGAGCAGTACTTC.